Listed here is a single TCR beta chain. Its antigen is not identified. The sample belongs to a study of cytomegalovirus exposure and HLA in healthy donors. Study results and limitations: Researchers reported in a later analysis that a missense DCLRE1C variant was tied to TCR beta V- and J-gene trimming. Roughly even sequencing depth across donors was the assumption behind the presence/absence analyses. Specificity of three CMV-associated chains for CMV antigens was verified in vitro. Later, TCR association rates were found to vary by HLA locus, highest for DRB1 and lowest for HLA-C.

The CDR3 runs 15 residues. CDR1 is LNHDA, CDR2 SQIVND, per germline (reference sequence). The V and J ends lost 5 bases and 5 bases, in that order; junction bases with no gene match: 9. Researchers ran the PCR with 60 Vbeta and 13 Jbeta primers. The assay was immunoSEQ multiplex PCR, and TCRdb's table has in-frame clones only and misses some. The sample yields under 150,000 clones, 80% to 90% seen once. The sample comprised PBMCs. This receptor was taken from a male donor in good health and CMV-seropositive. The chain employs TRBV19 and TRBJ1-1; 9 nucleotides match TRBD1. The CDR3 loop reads CASSVLQGARTEAFF. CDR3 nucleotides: TGTGCCAGTAGTGTGTTACAGGGGGCTCGTACTGAAGCTTTCTTT.